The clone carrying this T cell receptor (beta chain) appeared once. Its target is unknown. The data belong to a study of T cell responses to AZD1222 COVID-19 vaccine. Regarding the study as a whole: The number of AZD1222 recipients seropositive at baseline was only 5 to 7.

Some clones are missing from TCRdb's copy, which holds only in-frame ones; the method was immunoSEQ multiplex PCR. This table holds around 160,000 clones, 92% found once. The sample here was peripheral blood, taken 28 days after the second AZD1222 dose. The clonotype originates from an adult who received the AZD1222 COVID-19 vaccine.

The CDR3 sequence is CASSLVGERRWGYGYTF. Here the CDR3 DNA reads TGTGCCAGCAGCTTAGTAGGGGAGAGAAGGTGGGGCTATGGCTACACCTTC. V is TRBV11-2 and J is TRBJ1-2; perhaps TRBD1 as D (5 bases). The germline V gene encodes CDR1 SGHAT and CDR2 FQNNGV. V lost 1 base and J 4 bases, leaving 19 bases between the germline ends. The CDR3 is made up of 17 amino acids.